These 15 T cell receptor beta chains share one sample of origin, sequenced in a study of T cells after yellow fever vaccination. TCRdb reprocessed the 5' RACE reads via MiXCR and lists one record per CDR3 protein. Here the sample spans around 310,000 distinct CDR3 sequences, roughly 8.7% being singletons. Sequenced here: PBMCs, sampled on the day of the first yellow fever vaccination. The origin of the receptors is a man aged 18 to 29 who received the YFV17D yellow fever vaccine.

This rearrangement joins TRBV7-2 to TRBJ1-6; TRBD1 aligns across 7 bases. Unmatched junction bases numbered 1, after V lost 1 base and J lost 4 bases. Germline values: CDR1 SGHTA, CDR2 FQGNSA. The CDR3 runs to 15 residues. For the CDR3, the DNA is TGTGCCAGCAGCTTAGAGGGACAGTATAATTCACCCCTCCACTTT. Translated: CASSLEGQYNSPLHF.

This clonotype was observed a handful of times. The rearrangement uses TRBV6-2 or TRBV6-3 and TRBJ2-7, with TRBD2 matching 10 bases. Germline lookup yields CDR1 MNHEY and CDR2 SVGEGT. This CDR3 has 15 amino acids. Losses at the gene ends were 6 bases for V and 2 bases for J; bases not matched to a gene: 7. The chain's CDR3 is CASRRLAGSAYEQYV. CDR3 nucleotide sequence: TGTGCCAGCAGACGACTAGCGGGCTCCGCCTACGAGCAGTACGTC.

This clonotype was observed at least ten times. The chain joins TRBV20-1 to TRBJ2-1; D is undetermined. Trimming removed 5 bases at V and 10 bases at J, with 12 bases between. CDR3 size: 11 residues. In germline, CDR1 is DFQATT, CDR2 SNEGSKA (reference sequence). The CDR3 region is CSALGIEEQFF. CDR3 nucleotides: TGCAGTGCTCTAGGAATCGAGGAGCAGTTCTTC.

The table lists this clonotype with many counts. The rearrangement uses TRBV5-1 and TRBJ2-1; no clear D gene. The V gene's germline CDR1 is SGHRS and CDR2 YFSETQ. V was clipped by 4 bases and J by 4 bases, with 9 bases between them. The CDR3 is made up of 13 amino acids. The CDR3 sequence is CASSPLLYNEQFF. The CDR3 DNA is TGCGCCAGCAGCCCGTTACTGTACAATGAGCAGTTCTTC.

This clonotype was seen ten or more times. The chain links TRBV10-3 to TRBJ2-1; D not resolved. The germline V and J ends were trimmed by 7 bases and 12 bases, with 10 bases remaining between them. The CDR3 spans 10 residues. The germline V gene has CDR1 ENHRY and CDR2 SYGVKD. DNA of the CDR3: TGTGCCATCACCGAGATGAGGCAGTTCTTC. Translated: CAITEMRQFF.

This clonotype was picked up a small number of times. This chain uses TRBV12-3 or TRBV12-4 with TRBJ1-2; 9 bases are shared with TRBD1. Losses at the gene ends were 3 bases for V and 7 bases for J; bases not matched to a gene: 6. The CDR3 sequence is 14 residues long. Here the CDR3 reads CASSFLGQGRGYTF. The CDR3 nucleotides read TGTGCCAGCAGTTTCCTGGGACAGGGTCGTGGCTACACCTTC.

Ten or more counts support this clonotype. The rearrangement joins TRBV9 to TRBJ1-6; 7 bases match TRBD1. Germline trimming cut 7 bases from V and 6 bases from J; bases unmatched to any gene: 7. The germline CDR1 and CDR2 sequences are SGDLS and YYNGEE. CDR3 length equals 14 residues. CDR3 nucleotide sequence: TGTGCCAGCGGAAAAGGGGGCAGTAATTCACCCCTCCACTTT. Translation: CASGKGGSNSPLHF.

This clonotype was seen a handful of times. This chain links TRBV9 with TRBJ2-5; 13 bases agree with TRBD2. CDR3 size: 17 residues. Per the germline V gene, CDR1 is SGDLS and CDR2 is YYNGEE. The J segment lost 1 base and the V segment lost 0 bases, leaving 3 bases of the junction unmatched. The CDR3 region has the DNA TGTGCCAGCAGCGTAGCTACTAGCGGGGGGGTCCAAGAGACCCAGTACTTC. This translates into CASSVATSGGVQETQYF. The full variable domain, with the rest looked up from reference TRBV9 and TRBJ2-5, is DSGVTQTPKHLITATGQRVTLRCSPRSGDLSVYWYQQSLDQGLQFLIQYYNGEERAKGNILERFSAQQFPDLHSELNLSSLELGDSALYFCASSVATSGGVQETQYFGPGTRLLVL.

This clonotype was recorded a few times. The chain couples TRBV20-1 to TRBJ2-7, with 9 bases aligning to TRBD2. CDR1 and CDR2 (germline): DFQATT, SNEGSKA (reference sequence). Trimming cost V 6 bases and J 2 bases; bases outside gene matches: 2. This CDR3 contains 12 residues. CDR3 sequence: CSASGGPYEQYF. CDR3 bases: TGCAGTGCCAGCGGGGGGCCCTACGAGCAGTACTTC.

In this sample, this clonotype turned up a few times. The chain recombines TRBV5-4 with TRBJ1-2, with D maybe TRBD1 (5 bases). From germline, CDR1 is SGHNT and CDR2 YYREEE (reference sequence). The CDR3 sequence is 14 residues long. V lost 1 base, J lost 4 bases, and 11 bases lay in between. Here the CDR3 reads CASSLRGGFYGYTF. In DNA form, the CDR3 reads TGTGCCAGCAGCTTGCGGGGGGGGTTCTATGGCTACACCTTC.

J is TRBJ1-1 and V is TRBV7-2; tentatively, D is TRBD1 (5 bases). The CDR3 sequence is 15 residues long. V gave up 5 bases and J gave up 1 base, with 14 bases separating them. The germline gives CDR1 SGHTA, CDR2 FQGNSA. The DNA of the CDR3 is TGTGCCAGCAGCCAGTTCGGGACGGAGAACACTGAAGCTTTCTTT. This gives the protein CASSQFGTENTEAFF.

This clonotype came up a few times. The V and J genes are TRBV4-1 and TRBJ2-7; tentatively, D is TRBD1 (6 bases). From germline, CDR1 is MGHRA and CDR2 YSYEKL. The germline V and J ends were trimmed by 1 base and 6 bases, with 16 bases remaining between them. This CDR3 spans 15 amino acids. CDR3 DNA: TGCGCCAGCAGCCAAGGGATGAACAGGGTTTCCGAGCAGTACGTC. Protein product: CASSQGMNRVSEQYV.

This clonotype was found many times. The genes are TRBV29-1 and TRBJ2-3; 7 bases line up with TRBD1. Unmatched junction bases numbered 5, after V lost 8 bases and J lost 0 bases. CDR1 and CDR2 (germline): SQVTM, ANQGSEA. The CDR3 is 13 amino acids. The CDR3 sequence: CSFGQDSTDTQYF. In DNA form, the CDR3 reads TGCAGCTTTGGACAGGACAGCACAGATACGCAGTATTTT.

This clonotype has more than one count but fewer than ten. The chain combines TRBV9 with TRBJ2-1; D gene uncertain. V was pared by 2 bases and J by 4 bases, with 7 bases between. Germline CDR1 reads SGDLS; CDR2 reads YYNGEE. The CDR3 length is 13 residues. The CDR3 coding sequence is TGTGCCAGCAGCGTGGGGATGTACAATGAGCAGTTCTTC. This sequence encodes CASSVGMYNEQFF.

This clonotype has only a few counts. This rearrangement joins TRBV7-2 to TRBJ1-5; D gene unclear. V lost 4 bases and J lost 4, with 8 bases in between. Germline V gene lookup returns CDR1 SGHTA and CDR2 FQGNSA. CDR3 length: 13 amino acids. The CDR3 DNA reads TGTGCCAGCAGCTCTTACATAAATCAGCCCCAGCATTTT. Amino acids: CASSSYINQPQHF.